A single TCR beta chain is shown here with its context. The data were taken from a study of shared clonotypes between healthy human individuals. Assay: immunoSEQ multiplex PCR; the TCRdb copy retains only in-frame clones and omits some. The sample shows about 2 million clones, 90% to 95% of them seen only once. The germline gives CDR1 SEHNR, CDR2 FQNEAQ (reference sequence). Trimming took off 1 base at V and 0 bases at J, with 7 bases between the two ends. This CDR3 is 15 amino acids long. The TCR sequence derives from a man aged 18 to 29 in good health. This chain uses TRBV7-9 with TRBJ2-1; D perhaps matches TRBD2 (6 bases). Sequencing was done on a sample of naive CD4+ T cells sorted from blood. Subset reported: CD45RA+ positively selected. CDR3 coding DNA: TGTGCCAGCAGCTTAGGGGGGGTCTCCTACAATGAGCAGTTCTTC. Its translation: CASSLGGVSYNEQFF.